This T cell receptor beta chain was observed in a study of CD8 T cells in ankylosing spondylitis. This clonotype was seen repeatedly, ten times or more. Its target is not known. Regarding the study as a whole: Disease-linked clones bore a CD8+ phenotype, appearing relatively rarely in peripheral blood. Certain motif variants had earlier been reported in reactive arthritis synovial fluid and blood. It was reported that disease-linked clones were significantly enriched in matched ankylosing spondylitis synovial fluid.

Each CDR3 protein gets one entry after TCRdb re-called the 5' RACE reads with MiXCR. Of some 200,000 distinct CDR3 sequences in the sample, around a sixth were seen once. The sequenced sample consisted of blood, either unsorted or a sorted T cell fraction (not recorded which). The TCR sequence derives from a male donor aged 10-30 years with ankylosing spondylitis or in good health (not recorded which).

Written as DNA, the CDR3 is TGTGCCAGCAGCCAAGATCCTCGCGGGACAGGGTACCAAGAGACCCAGTACTTC. Amino acids: CASSQDPRGTGYQETQYF. The chain links TRBV3-1 to TRBJ2-5; 9 positions agree with TRBD1. CDR1 and CDR2 from the germline V gene are LGHDT and YNNKEL (reference sequence). Unmatched junction bases numbered 8, after V lost 0 bases and J lost 0 bases. The CDR3 loop spans 18 amino acids.